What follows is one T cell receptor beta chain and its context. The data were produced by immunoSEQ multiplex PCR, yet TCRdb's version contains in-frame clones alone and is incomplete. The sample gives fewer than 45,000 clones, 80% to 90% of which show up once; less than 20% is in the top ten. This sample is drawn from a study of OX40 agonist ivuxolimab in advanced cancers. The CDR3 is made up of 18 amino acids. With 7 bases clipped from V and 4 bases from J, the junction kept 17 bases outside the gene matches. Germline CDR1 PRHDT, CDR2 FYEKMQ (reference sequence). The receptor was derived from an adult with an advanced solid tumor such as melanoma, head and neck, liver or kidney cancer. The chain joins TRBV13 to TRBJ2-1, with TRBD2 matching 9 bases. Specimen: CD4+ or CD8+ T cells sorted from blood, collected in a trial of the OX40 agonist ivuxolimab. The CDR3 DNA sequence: TGTGCCAGCACCCTCAGGGGCCCCCGACTAGCGGAGTACAATGAGCAGTTCTTC. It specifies CASTLRGPRLAEYNEQFF.